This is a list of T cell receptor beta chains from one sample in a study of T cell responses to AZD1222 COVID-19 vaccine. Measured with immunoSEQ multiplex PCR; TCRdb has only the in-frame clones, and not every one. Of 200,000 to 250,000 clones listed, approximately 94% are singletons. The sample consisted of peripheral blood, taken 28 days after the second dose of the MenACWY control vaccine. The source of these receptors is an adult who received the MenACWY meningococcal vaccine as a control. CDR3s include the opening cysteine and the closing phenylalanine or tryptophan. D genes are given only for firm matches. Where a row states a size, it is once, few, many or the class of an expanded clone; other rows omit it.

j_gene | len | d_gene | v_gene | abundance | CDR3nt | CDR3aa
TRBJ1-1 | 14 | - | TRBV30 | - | TGTGCCTGGAGTGACGACAGATTGAACACTGAAGCTTTCTTT | CAWSDDRLNTEAFF
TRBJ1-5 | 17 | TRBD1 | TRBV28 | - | TGTGCCGGTCCTAGGGGGACAGGGGGCCATAGCAATCAGCCCCAGCATTTT | CAGPRGTGGHSNQPQHF
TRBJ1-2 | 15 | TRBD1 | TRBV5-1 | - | TGCGCCAGCAGCTTCGAACAGGGGGCGGGCTATGGCTACACCTTC | CASSFEQGAGYGYTF
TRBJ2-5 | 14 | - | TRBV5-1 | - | TGCGCCAGCAGCTTGGGAGGTAAACAAGAGACCCAGTACTTC | CASSLGGKQETQYF
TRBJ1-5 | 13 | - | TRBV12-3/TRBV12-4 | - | TGTGCCAGCAGTTTAAGGGACAATCAGCCCCAGCATTTT | CASSLRDNQPQHF
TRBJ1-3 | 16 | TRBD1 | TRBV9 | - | TGTGCCAGCAGCGTAGGGGCAGGGGGTTCTGGAAACACCATATATTTT | CASSVGAGGSGNTIYF
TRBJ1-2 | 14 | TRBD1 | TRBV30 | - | TGTGCCTGGAGTGTAGACAGGGGAGACTATGGCTACACCTTC | CAWSVDRGDYGYTF
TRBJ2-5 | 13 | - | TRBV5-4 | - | TGTGCCAGCAGCTTGGAGTTCGGAGAGACCCAGTACTTC | CASSLEFGETQYF
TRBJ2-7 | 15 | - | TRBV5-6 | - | TGTGCCAGCAGCCCAAGGACAGTAAACTTCTACGAGCAGTACTTC | CASSPRTVNFYEQYF
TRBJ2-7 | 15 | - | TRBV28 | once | TGTGCCAGCAGTTCGGCGGACGCGAGCTCCTACGAGCAGTACTTC | CASSSADASSYEQYF
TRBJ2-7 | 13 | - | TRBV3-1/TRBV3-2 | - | TGTGCCAGCAGCCAAGATGGTTGGTCCGAGCAGTACTTC | CASSQDGWSEQYF
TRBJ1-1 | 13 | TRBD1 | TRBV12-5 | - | TGTGCTAGTGGTTTCTCGACAGGGGCTGAAGCTTTCTTT | CASGFSTGAEAFF
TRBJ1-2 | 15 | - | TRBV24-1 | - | TGTGCCACCAGTGAGGGGGGGACGGGGAACTATGGCTACACCTTC | CATSEGGTGNYGYTF
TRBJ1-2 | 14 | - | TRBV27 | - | TGTGCCAGCAGTTTATCCGGGTCCTATTATGGCTACACCTTC | CASSLSGSYYGYTF
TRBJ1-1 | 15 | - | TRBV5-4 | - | TGTGCCAGCAGTGCCGGGGGGCCCAGGAACACTGAAGCTTTCTTT | CASSAGGPRNTEAFF
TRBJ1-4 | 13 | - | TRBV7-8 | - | TGTGCCAGCAGCCCAGAGGTTGATGAAAAACTGTTTTTT | CASSPEVDEKLFF
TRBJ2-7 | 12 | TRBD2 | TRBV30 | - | TGTGCCTCAGCGGGACGCTCCTACGAGCAGTACTTC | CASAGRSYEQYF